The 12 T cell receptor beta chains in this list originate from one sample, sequenced in a study of T-cell memory formation after mild COVID-19. TCRdb processed the 5' RACE reads anew with MiXCR; each CDR3 protein has one entry. The data contain hundreds of thousands of distinct CDR3 sequences, approximately 15% of them singletons. The sequenced sample was PBMCs or a T cell subset sorted from them (not recorded which). The receptors originated from a man aged 18 to 29 who had mild COVID-19 (a few samples of this study predate the infection). Cell type and time point are not known.

The J gene is TRBJ1-1, the V gene TRBV6-6; TRBD1 matches at 7 bases. CDR1 and CDR2 from the germline V gene are MNHNY and SVGAGI (reference sequence). This CDR3 is built from 13 residues. V trimming: 5 bases; J trimming: 3 bases; junction bases outside the gene matches: 3. CDR3 amino acids: CASSGQGDTEAFF. In DNA form, the CDR3 reads TGTGCCAGCAGTGGTCAGGGGGACACTGAAGCTTTCTTT.

This clonotype turned up a few times. The chain links TRBV29-1 to TRBJ2-2; perhaps TRBD2 as D (5 bases). Germline CDR1 SQVTM, CDR2 ANQGSEA. Trimming took off 5 bases at V and 7 bases at J, with 11 bases between the two ends. CDR3 length: 12 residues. For the CDR3, the DNA is TGCAGCGTTCGGGCGGGTGGCGGGGAGCTGTTTTTT. Translated: CSVRAGGGELFF.

This clonotype was seen a handful of times. The V gene is TRBV5-1, the J gene TRBJ2-5; possible D gene TRBD2, 6 bases. The CDR3 length is 13 residues. The V and J ends lost 5 bases and 2 bases respectively, with 10 bases between them. Per germline, CDR1 SGHRS and CDR2 YFSETQ. The CDR3 loop is CASREAGQETQYF. CDR3 coding DNA: TGCGCCAGCAGGGAAGCGGGTCAAGAGACCCAGTACTTC.

The gene calls are TRBV4-2 and TRBJ1-1; D gene ambiguous. Germline V gene data show CDR1 as LGHNA and CDR2 as YNFKEQ. The CDR3 consists of 15 residues. Deletions cut 3 bases from V and 0 bases from J, with 11 bases between. CDR3 in DNA: TGTGCCAGCAGCCACCCTCGGGGTCTGAACACTGAAGCTTTCTTT. This sequence encodes CASSHPRGLNTEAFF.

This clonotype was seen a handful of times. This sequence joins TRBV10-3 and TRBJ2-1; D not resolved. The CDR3 runs 11 residues. Trimming stripped 8 bases from V and 3 bases from J, with 5 bases between. Germline V gene lookup returns CDR1 ENHRY and CDR2 SYGVKD. The CDR3 DNA sequence: TGTGCCATCCTAAGCTACAATGAGCAGTTCTTC. This gives the protein CAILSYNEQFF.

This clonotype was seen a handful of times. This sequence joins TRBV7-8 and TRBJ2-2; D not resolved. V was trimmed by 4 bases and J by 7 bases, leaving 10 bases between them. This CDR3 has 13 residues. CDR1 SGHVS and CDR2 FQNEAQ come from the germline V gene. The chain's CDR3 is CASSSVGIGELFF. The DNA of the CDR3 is TGTGCCAGCAGCTCCGTAGGGATCGGGGAGCTGTTTTTT.

The chain couples TRBV20-1 to TRBJ1-1, with 9 bases that match TRBD1. V trimming: 5 bases; J trimming: 0 bases; junction bases outside the gene matches: 7. The length of the CDR3 is 15 residues. The V gene's germline CDR1 is DFQATT and CDR2 SNEGSKA (reference sequence). In nucleotides, the CDR3 is TGCAGTGCTCTAACCGGGACAGGGATGAACACTGAAGCTTTCTTT. Translation gives CSALTGTGMNTEAFF.

This chain connects TRBV29-1 to TRBJ1-4, with D possibly being TRBD1 (6 bases). The length of the CDR3 is 12 residues. V was shortened by 6 bases and J by 4 bases, with 9 bases between the two germline ends. Germline V gene lookup returns CDR1 SQVTM and CDR2 ANQGSEA. CDR3 sequence (DNA): TGCAGCGTGAAAGGGGGTAATGAAAAACTGTTTTTT. As protein: CSVKGGNEKLFF.

The genes are TRBV5-1 and TRBJ2-5, with D unresolved. Germline V gives CDR1 SGHRS, CDR2 YFSETQ. Trimming removed 4 bases at V and 0 bases at J, with 10 bases between. The CDR3 has 14 amino acids. CDR3 protein: CASSRRPHQETQYF. CDR3 DNA sequence: TGCGCCAGCAGCCGCCGACCGCACCAAGAGACCCAGTACTTC.

The chain has TRBV27 and TRBJ1-2; TRBD1 is a possible D gene (5 bases). CDR3 length equals 12 residues. Trimming removed 4 bases from V and 7 bases from J, with 10 bases in between. The germline gives CDR1 MNHEY, CDR2 SMNVEV (reference sequence). The DNA for the CDR3 is TGTGCCAGCAGTTCAGGGATCTCTGGCTACACCTTC. It specifies CASSSGISGYTF.

The chain is built from TRBV7-2 and TRBJ1-2, with unresolved D. With 2 bases removed from V and 8 bases from J, the gap between germline ends came to 12 bases. Germline lookup yields CDR1 SGHTA and CDR2 FQGNSA. The CDR3 is 13 amino acids. The chain's CDR3 is CASSLSLVGGYTF. CDR3 DNA sequence: TGTGCCAGCAGCTTATCCCTCGTCGGAGGCTACACCTTC. Together with reference TRBV7-2 and TRBJ1-2, the CDR3 gives the full variable domain: GAGVSQSPSNKVTEKGKDVELRCDPISGHTALYWYRQSLGQGLEFLIYFQGNSAPDKSGLPSDRFSAERTGGSVSTLTIQRTQQEDSAVYLCASSLSLVGGYTFGSGTRLTVV.

The chain links TRBV9 to TRBJ2-2; no clear D gene. V shed 10 bases and J shed 0 bases, with 10 bases lying between them. The CDR3 has 13 residues. Germline CDR1 and CDR2: SGDLS and YYNGEE. The CDR3 spells CAPLATNTGELFF. The CDR3 DNA reads TGTGCCCCTTTAGCAACGAACACCGGGGAGCTGTTTTTT.